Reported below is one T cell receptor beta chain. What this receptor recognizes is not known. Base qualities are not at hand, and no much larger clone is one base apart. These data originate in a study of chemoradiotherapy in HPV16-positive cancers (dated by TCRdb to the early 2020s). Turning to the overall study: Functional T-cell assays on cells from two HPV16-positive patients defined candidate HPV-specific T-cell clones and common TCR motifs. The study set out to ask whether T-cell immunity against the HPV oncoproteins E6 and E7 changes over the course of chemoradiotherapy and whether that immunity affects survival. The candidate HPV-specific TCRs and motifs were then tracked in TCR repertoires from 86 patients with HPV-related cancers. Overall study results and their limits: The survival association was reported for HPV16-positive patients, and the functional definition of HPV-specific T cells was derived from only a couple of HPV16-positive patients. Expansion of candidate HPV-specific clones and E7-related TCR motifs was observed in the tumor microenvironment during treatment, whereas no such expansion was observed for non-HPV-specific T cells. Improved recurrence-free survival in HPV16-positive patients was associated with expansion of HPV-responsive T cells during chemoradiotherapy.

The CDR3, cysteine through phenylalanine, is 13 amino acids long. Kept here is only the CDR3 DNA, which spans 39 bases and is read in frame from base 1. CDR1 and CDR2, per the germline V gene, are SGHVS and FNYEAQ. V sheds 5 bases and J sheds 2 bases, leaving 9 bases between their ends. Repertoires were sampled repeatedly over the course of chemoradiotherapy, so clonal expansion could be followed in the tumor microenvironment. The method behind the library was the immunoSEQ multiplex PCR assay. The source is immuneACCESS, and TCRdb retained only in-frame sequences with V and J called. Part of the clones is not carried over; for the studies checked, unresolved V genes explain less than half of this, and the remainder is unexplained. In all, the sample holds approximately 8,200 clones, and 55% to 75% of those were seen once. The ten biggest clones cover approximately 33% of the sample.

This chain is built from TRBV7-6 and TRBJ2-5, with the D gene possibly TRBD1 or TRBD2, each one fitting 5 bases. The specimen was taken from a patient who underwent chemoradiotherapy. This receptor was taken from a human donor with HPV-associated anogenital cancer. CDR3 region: CASSRGRQETQYF. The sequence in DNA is TGTGCCAGCAGCCGGGGACGACAAGAGACCCAGTACTTC.